This T cell receptor beta chain was identified during a study of regulatory T cells in long-lasting Graves disease. Study information: Patients newly diagnosed with Graves' had been on antithyroid drugs for under 3 months. General study points: TRBV28 was favored in persistent disease, as were TRBJ1-2 and TRBJ2-5.

This clonotype was picked up many times. No antigen is known for it. Indicated time point: newly diagnosed GD, antithyroid drugs for less than 3 months. The TCR library was prepared using RNA isolated from PBMCs. The V and J ends lost 0 bases and 0 bases respectively, with 8 bases between them. There are 15 residues in the CDR3. From germline, CDR1 is LGHDT and CDR2 YNNKEL (reference sequence). Library construction for TCR beta used iRepertoire HTBI primers and Arm-PCR of CDR3 regions. TCRdb re-called the multiplex PCR reads with MiXCR, one entry per CDR3 protein. Here the sample spans approximately 470,000 distinct CDR3 sequences, 15% to 20% being singletons. The data also belong to a second study, concerning T cells in Graves' hyperthyroidism and ophthalmopathy. Per that paper: Patients aged 18 to 65 had newly diagnosed hyperthyroidism of under 2 months' duration.

The chain couples TRBV3-1 to TRBJ1-2; no clear D gene. The source of this sequence is a man aged 40-49 years with Graves disease. The specimen was peripheral blood mononuclear cells (PBMCs), collected at new diagnosis, from a patient treated with antithyroid drugs. In nucleotides, the CDR3 is TGTGCCAGCAGCCAAGATTACCGGGCTAACTATGGCTACACCTTC. Encoded protein: CASSQDYRANYGYTF.